The entry that follows covers one T cell receptor (beta chain) sequence. Its target is unknown. These data come from a study of PD-L1 blockade in urothelial cancer. Indicated time point: peripheral blood 6 weeks after treatment start. Study observations and caveats: Tumor-associated clones in blood expanded more at 3 weeks in durable-benefit patients.

The protocol was immunoSEQ multiplex PCR, while the TCRdb copy is restricted to in-frame clones and leaves out a portion. The sample contains around 110,000 clones, more than 85% of which appear only once. The CDR3 has 17 residues. V was clipped by 3 bases and J by 5 bases; unmatched bases: 10. Per germline, CDR1 MDHEN and CDR2 SYDVKM. The sample in question was PBMCs, obtained around atezolizumab (anti-PD-L1) treatment. This TCR derives from a man in his 60s with urothelial cancer. This chain connects TRBV28 to TRBJ2-5, with TRBD1 matching 12 bases. The CDR3, as DNA: TGTGCCAGCAGTTTTGGTTGGGGACAGGGGGCGGGGGAGACCCAGTACTTC. Its translation: CASSFGWGQGAGETQYF. The entire variable domain, with the rest obtained from reference TRBV28 and TRBJ2-5, is as follows: DVKVTQSSRYLVKRTGEKVFLECVQDMDHENMFWYRQDPGLGLRLIYFSYDVKMKEKGDIPEGYSVSREKKERFSLILESASTNQTSMYLCASSFGWGQGAGETQYFGPGTRLLVL.